This T cell receptor beta chain was sequenced for a study of shared clonotypes between healthy human individuals. General study points: The generation probabilities recorded for non-shared clonotypes fell below those of clonotypes shared by all four donors. Clonotypes that were shared across four donors made up around 5% of naive CD4 clonotypes.

TCRdb keeps only in-frame clones here, not all; method: immunoSEQ multiplex PCR. This sample carries some 2.1 million clones, 85% to 95% of them seen once, and the ten largest clones take 0.1% to 0.15%. Naive CD45RA+ and memory CD45RA-negative subsets were split from CD4+ cells. Points on this clone: Its specificity is not known.

Trimming stripped 1 base from V and 6 bases from J, with 13 bases between. Germline CDR1 reads MDHEN; CDR2 reads SYDVKM. The CDR3 is made up of 14 amino acids. The J gene is TRBJ2-7, the V gene TRBV28, with D perhaps given as TRBD1 or TRBD2 (6 bases each). This receptor was taken from a young man in good health. The material sequenced was naive CD4+ T cells sorted from blood. Subset denoted: CD45RA+ positively selected. The CDR3 region has the DNA TGTGCCAGCAGTTTATCCGGTCGGGGGCGCGAGCAGTACTTC. It yields the protein CASSLSGRGREQYF.